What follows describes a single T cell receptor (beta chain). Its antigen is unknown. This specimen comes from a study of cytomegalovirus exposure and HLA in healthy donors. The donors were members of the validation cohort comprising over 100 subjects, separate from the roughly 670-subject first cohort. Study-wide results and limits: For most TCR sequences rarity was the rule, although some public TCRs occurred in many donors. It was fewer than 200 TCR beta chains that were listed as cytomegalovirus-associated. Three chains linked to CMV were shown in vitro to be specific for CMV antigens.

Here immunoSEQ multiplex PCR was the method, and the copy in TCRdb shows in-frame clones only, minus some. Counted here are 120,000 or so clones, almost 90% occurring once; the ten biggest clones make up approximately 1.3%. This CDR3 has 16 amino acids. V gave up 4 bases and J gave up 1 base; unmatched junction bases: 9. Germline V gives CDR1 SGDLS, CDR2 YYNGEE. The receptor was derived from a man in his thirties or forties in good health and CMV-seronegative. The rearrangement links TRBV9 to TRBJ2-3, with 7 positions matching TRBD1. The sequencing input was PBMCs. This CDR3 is CASSFQGDGRTDTQYF. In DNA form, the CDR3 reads TGTGCCAGCAGCTTTCAGGGGGACGGGCGCACAGATACGCAGTATTTT. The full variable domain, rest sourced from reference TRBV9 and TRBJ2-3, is DSGVTQTPKHLITATGQRVTLRCSPRSGDLSVYWYQQSLDQGLQFLIQYYNGEERAKGNILERFSAQQFPDLHSELNLSSLELGDSALYFCASSFQGDGRTDTQYFGPGTRLTVL.